These 13 T cell receptor beta chains share one sample of origin, sequenced in a study of T cells in tumors and immune-related adverse events. The table came from immunoSEQ multiplex PCR; TCRdb's copy has only in-frame clones and leaves some out. The sample consists of more than 7,000 clones, roughly 92% of them appearing once. Sequences were derived from lymph node tissue, sampled from a patient treated with anti-PD-1 therapy. The receptors here all came from a female donor with metastatic renal cell carcinoma.

The chain couples TRBV6-5 to TRBJ1-2, with TRBD1 matching over 9 bases. This CDR3 comprises 13 residues. Trimming at V came to 6 bases and at J to 8 bases, leaving 7 bases not matched to a gene. From germline, CDR1 is MNHEY and CDR2 SVGAGI. The CDR3 DNA reads as TGTGCCAGCAGGTCCGGGACAGGGTCCGGCTACACCTTC. Protein product: CASRSGTGSGYTF.

The chain has TRBV13 and TRBJ1-2; possible D gene TRBD1, 6 bases. Germline V gene sequence: CDR1 PRHDT, CDR2 FYEKMQ (reference sequence). CDR3 length: 13 amino acids. V lost 5 bases and J lost 6, with 13 bases in between. Here the CDR3 reads CASSQTGIDGYTF. The CDR3 DNA reads TGTGCCAGCAGCCAGACAGGTATTGATGGCTACACCTTC.

The chain links TRBV6-6 to TRBJ2-1, with TRBD2 identical over 8 bases. V lost 2 bases to trimming and J lost 8 bases; unmatched junction nucleotides: 5. Germline V gene data show CDR1 as MNHNY and CDR2 as SVGAGI (reference sequence). This CDR3 spans 14 amino acids. CDR3: CASSYGGGPHEQFF. CDR3 in DNA: TGTGCCAGCAGTTACGGCGGGGGGCCCCATGAGCAGTTCTTC.

The chain carries TRBV7-9 and TRBJ2-2; TRBD2 aligns across 7 bases. Trimming cost V 2 bases and J 5 bases; bases outside gene matches: 5. The CDR3 sequence is 15 residues long. CDR1 is SEHNR and CDR2 is FQNEAQ in the germline V gene (reference sequence). The CDR3 is CASSLLSGITGELFF. As DNA, the CDR3 is TGTGCCAGCAGCTTACTCAGCGGGATAACCGGGGAGCTGTTTTTT.

This chain links TRBV5-1 with TRBJ2-1; D remains ambiguous. The CDR3 is 15 amino acids. Germline V gene data show CDR1 as SGHRS and CDR2 as YFSETQ. Trimming stripped 4 bases from V and 6 bases from J, with 17 bases between. CDR3 coding DNA: TGCGCCAGCAGCGCCGACCTAGGGCCGGGCAATGAGCAGTTCTTC. Its translation is CASSADLGPGNEQFF.

CDR3 protein: CASSVGVGGRTDTQYF. The CDR3 DNA sequence: TGTGCCAGCAGCGTAGGGGTAGGGGGGCGCACAGATACGCAGTATTTT. This chain connects TRBV9 to TRBJ2-3; D could derive from TRBD1 or TRBD2 (6 bases each). The CDR3 spans 16 residues. Trimming pared 0 bases from V and 1 base from J, leaving 12 bases between. Germline V gene sequence: CDR1 SGDLS, CDR2 YYNGEE. Drawing the rest from reference TRBV9 and TRBJ2-3, the complete variable domain is DSGVTQTPKHLITATGQRVTLRCSPRSGDLSVYWYQQSLDQGLQFLIQYYNGEERAKGNILERFSAQQFPDLHSELNLSSLELGDSALYFCASSVGVGGRTDTQYFGPGTRLTVL.

Comment on this clone: Other DNA sequences in the same sample also yield this CDR3. V and J are TRBV6-4 and TRBJ1-1; 9 nucleotides line up with TRBD1. CDR1 is MRHNA, CDR2 SNTAGT, per germline. Unmatched junction bases numbered 2, after V lost 5 bases and J lost 1 base. This CDR3 region has 14 residues. DNA for the CDR3: TGTGCCAGCAGTCCGGGACAGGGGAACACTGAAGCTTTCTTT. It specifies CASSPGQGNTEAFF.

The CDR3 sequence is CASSYWWGRSTEAFF. The CDR3 nucleotides read TGTGCCAGCAGTTACTGGTGGGGGCGGAGCACTGAAGCTTTCTTT. The chain links TRBV6-5 to TRBJ1-1; D may be TRBD1 (6 bases). Germline lookup yields CDR1 MNHEY and CDR2 SVGAGI. Trimming took off 1 base at V and 4 bases at J, with 13 bases between the two ends. This CDR3 comprises 15 residues.

The rearrangement uses TRBV5-1 and TRBJ2-3; D gene ambiguous. The CDR3 spans 17 residues. Germline V gene data show CDR1 as SGHRS and CDR2 as YFSETQ. V lost 2 bases to trimming and J lost 4 bases, with 20 bases between them. CDR3 sequence reads: CASSFGEAFTWADTQYF. In DNA form, the CDR3 reads TGCGCCAGCAGCTTTGGCGAGGCCTTTACGTGGGCAGATACGCAGTATTTT.

CDR3 DNA sequence: TGCGCCAGCAGCGGTGACAGGGAGGGTGGTGGTGAAAAACTGTTTTTT. This encodes CASSGDREGGGEKLFF. The chain uses TRBV4-3 and TRBJ1-4, with TRBD1 matching 7 bases. The V gene end was trimmed by 5 bases and the J gene end by 7 bases; junction bases not matched to a gene: 13. CDR1 and CDR2 from the germline V gene are LGHNA and YSLEER. This CDR3 is 16 amino acids long.

The rearrangement links TRBV6-5 to TRBJ1-3; D gene uncertain. V lost 6 bases to trimming and J lost 0 bases, with 12 bases between them. Germline V CDR1 and CDR2: MNHEY, SVGAGI. The CDR3 runs to 15 residues. Here the CDR3 reads CASSRYRFSGNTIYF. The CDR3 DNA sequence: TGTGCCAGCAGCCGATACCGTTTCTCTGGAAACACCATATATTTT.

The chain is built from TRBV5-6 and TRBJ1-2, with no clear D. CDR3 length: 13 amino acids. Germline V CDR1 and CDR2: SGHDT, YYEEEE. V was clipped by 4 bases and J by 5 bases, with 12 bases between them. CDR3 region: CASSPVGGYGYTF. The CDR3 DNA is TGTGCCAGCAGCCCGGTGGGTGGGTATGGCTACACCTTC. The entire variable domain, with the rest obtained from reference TRBV5-6 and TRBJ1-2, is as follows: DAGVTQSPTHLIKTRGQQVTLRCSPKSGHDTVSWYQQALGQGPQFIFQYYEEEERQRGNFPDRFSGHQFPNYSSELNVNALLLGDSALYLCASSPVGGYGYTFGSGTRLTVV.

This clone has a handful of counts. This chain links TRBV10-1 with TRBJ1-4; no reliable D call. Germline CDR1 is WNHNN and CDR2 is SYGVQD (reference sequence). CDR3 size: 13 residues. V shed 6 bases and J shed 7 bases, with 12 bases lying between them. In DNA form, the CDR3 reads TGCGCCAGCAGCGGGTCCGCGGGTGAAAAACTGTTTTTT. Translated, it gives CASSGSAGEKLFF.